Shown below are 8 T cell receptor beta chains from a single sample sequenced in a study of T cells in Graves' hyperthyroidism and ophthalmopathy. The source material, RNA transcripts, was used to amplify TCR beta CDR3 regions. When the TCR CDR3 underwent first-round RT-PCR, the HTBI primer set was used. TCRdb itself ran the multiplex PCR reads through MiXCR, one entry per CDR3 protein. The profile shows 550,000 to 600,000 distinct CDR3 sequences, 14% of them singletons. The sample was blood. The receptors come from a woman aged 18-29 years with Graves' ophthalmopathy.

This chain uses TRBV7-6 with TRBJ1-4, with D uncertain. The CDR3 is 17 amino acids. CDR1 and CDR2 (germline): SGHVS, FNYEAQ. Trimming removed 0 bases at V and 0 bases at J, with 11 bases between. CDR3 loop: CASSLAQGGATNEKLFF. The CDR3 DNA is TGTGCCAGCAGCTTAGCTCAAGGAGGCGCAACTAATGAAAAACTGTTTTTT.

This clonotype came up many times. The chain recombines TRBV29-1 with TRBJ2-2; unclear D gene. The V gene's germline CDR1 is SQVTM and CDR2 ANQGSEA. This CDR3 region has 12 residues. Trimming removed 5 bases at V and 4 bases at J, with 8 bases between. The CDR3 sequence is CSVLPPTGELFF. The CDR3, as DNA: TGCAGCGTTCTACCCCCCACCGGGGAGCTGTTTTTT.

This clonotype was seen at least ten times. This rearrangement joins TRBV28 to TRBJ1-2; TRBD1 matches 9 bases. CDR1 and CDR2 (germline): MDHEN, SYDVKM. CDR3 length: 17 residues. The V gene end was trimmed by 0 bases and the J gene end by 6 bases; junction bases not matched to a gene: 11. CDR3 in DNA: TGTGCCAGCAGTTTATGGGCCAGGACAGGGGACAGCGATGGCTACACCTTC. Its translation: CASSLWARTGDSDGYTF.

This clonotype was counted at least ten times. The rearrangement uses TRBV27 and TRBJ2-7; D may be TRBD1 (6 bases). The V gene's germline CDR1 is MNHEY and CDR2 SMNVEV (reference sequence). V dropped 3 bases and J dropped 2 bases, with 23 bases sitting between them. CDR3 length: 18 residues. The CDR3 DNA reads TGTGCCAGCAGTTTTGGGATGATATTCGGTACAGGGCCCTACGAGCAGTACTTC. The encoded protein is CASSFGMIFGTGPYEQYF.

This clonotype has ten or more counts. The CDR3 here is CASTDGSSGQKNIQYF. CDR3 DNA: TGTGCCAGCACCGATGGTTCTAGCGGGCAGAAAAACATTCAGTACTTC. The chain employs TRBV2 and TRBJ2-4; 8 bases agree with TRBD2. The germline CDR1 and CDR2 sequences are SNHLY and FYNNEI. The CDR3 length is 16 residues. V lost 7 bases to trimming and J lost 4 bases; unmatched junction nucleotides: 12. Full variable domain (outside the CDR3, taken from reference TRBV2 and TRBJ2-4): EPEVTQTPSHQVTQMGQEVILRCVPISNHLYFYWYRQILGQKVEFLVSFYNNEISEKSEIFDDQFSVERPDGSNFTLKIRSTKLEDSAMYFCASTDGSSGQKNIQYFGAGTRLSVL.

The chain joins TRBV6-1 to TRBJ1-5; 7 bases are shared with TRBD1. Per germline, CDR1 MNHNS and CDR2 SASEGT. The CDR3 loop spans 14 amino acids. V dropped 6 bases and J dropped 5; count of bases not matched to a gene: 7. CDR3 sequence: CASRPDRVDQPQHF. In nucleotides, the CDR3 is TGTGCCAGCAGACCCGACAGGGTCGATCAGCCCCAGCATTTT.

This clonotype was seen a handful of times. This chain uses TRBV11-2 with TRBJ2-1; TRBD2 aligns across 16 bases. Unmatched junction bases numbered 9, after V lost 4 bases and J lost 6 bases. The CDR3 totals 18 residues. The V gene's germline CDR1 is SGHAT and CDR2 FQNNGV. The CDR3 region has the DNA TGTGCCAGCAGCTCCGGGACTAGCGGGAGGGCCGCCCCCAATGAGCAGTTCTTC. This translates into CASSSGTSGRAAPNEQFF.

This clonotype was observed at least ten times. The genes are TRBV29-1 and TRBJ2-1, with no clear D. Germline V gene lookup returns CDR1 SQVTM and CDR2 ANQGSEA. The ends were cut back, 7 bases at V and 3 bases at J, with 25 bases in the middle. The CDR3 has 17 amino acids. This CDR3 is CSADRAQQKSFYNEQFF. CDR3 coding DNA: TGCAGCGCTGACCGAGCCCAACAAAAATCCTTCTACAATGAGCAGTTCTTC.